Presented here are 9 T cell receptor beta chains from one specimen sequenced in a study of CD8+CD57+ T cells in acquired aplastic anemia. Genomic DNA provided the template from which TCR beta VDJ and CDR3 profiles were obtained. TCRdb fed the reads into MiXCR, producing one record per CDR3 protein. Of 40,000 to 45,000 distinct CDR3 sequences in the sample, around 63% were seen once. Sequencing used sorted CD4+, CD8+, or CD8+CD57+ T cells (not recorded which) from PBMCs. These TCRs come from a human donor in good health, serving as a control.

The chain joins TRBV24-1 to TRBJ1-2; D call uncertain. Germline CDR1 KGHDR, CDR2 SFDVKD. The CDR3 totals 13 residues. Between the trimmed V and J ends, which lost 2 bases and 2 bases, there was a span of 5 bases. The CDR3 spells CATSDSGNYGYTF. The DNA of the CDR3 is TGTGCCACCAGTGATTCCGGGAACTATGGCTACACCTTC.

This clonotype qualifies as medium-sized (0.01 to 0.1%). The chain uses TRBV7-9 and TRBJ2-3, with 12 nucleotides matching TRBD2. V gave up 3 bases and J gave up 4 bases; unmatched junction bases: 5. Germline loops: CDR1 SEHNR, CDR2 FQNEAQ (reference sequence). The CDR3 has 16 amino acids. The CDR3 region has the DNA TGTGCCAGCAGCTTCAGACTAGCGGGGGAGGCAGATACGCAGTATTTT. Protein sequence: CASSFRLAGEADTQYF.

This chain links TRBV9 with TRBJ2-5, with TRBD1 as a possible D gene (6 bases). There are 15 residues in the CDR3. From germline, CDR1 is SGDLS and CDR2 YYNGEE. The V gene lost 3 bases and the J gene lost 2 bases, with 14 bases spanning the gap. The CDR3 nucleotides read TGTGCCAGCAGCGAGTCGACAGGCCCTCAAGAGACCCAGTACTTC. This sequence encodes CASSESTGPQETQYF.

This clonotype appeared a few times. The chain joins TRBV11-1 to TRBJ2-7, with 9 bases lining up with TRBD1. V gave up 7 bases and J gave up 3 bases; unmatched junction bases: 7. Germline CDR1 and CDR2: SGHAT and FQDESV (reference sequence). The CDR3 runs 14 residues. The CDR3 region is CASTSGTGIYEQYF. CDR3 in DNA: TGTGCCAGCACCTCCGGGACAGGGATCTACGAGCAGTACTTC.

The chain is built from TRBV24-1 and TRBJ1-2; TRBD1 aligns across 8 bases. J was trimmed by 4 bases and V by 3 bases; bases with no gene match: 6. CDR3 length equals 15 residues. Germline-derived CDR1 and CDR2 are KGHDR and SFDVKD. CDR3 nucleotide sequence: TGTGCCACCAGTGATGATGGACAGGGAGGCTATGGCTACACCTTC. Residues: CATSDDGQGGYGYTF.

The chain combines TRBV4-1 with TRBJ2-5, with TRBD1 identical over 8 bases. There are 14 residues in the CDR3. Germline CDR1 reads MGHRA; CDR2 reads YSYEKL. The V segment lost 1 base and the J segment 3 bases; nucleotides outside the gene matches: 1. DNA of the CDR3: TGCGCCAGCAGCCAAGGGACAGGGAAAGAGACCCAGTACTTC. It is translated as CASSQGTGKETQYF.

This clonotype has only a few counts. The chain recombines TRBV19 with TRBJ2-2, with D possibly being TRBD1 (6 bases). The CDR3 is 14 residues long. Trimming took 3 bases from V and 1 from J, leaving 6 bases between them. Looked up from germline, CDR1 is LNHDA and CDR2 is SQIVND (reference sequence). Here the CDR3 reads CASSMGQNTGELFF. DNA of the CDR3: TGTGCCAGTAGTATGGGACAGAACACCGGGGAGCTGTTTTTT.

The chain combines TRBV19 with TRBJ1-3, with D unclear. The V end lost 10 bases, the J end lost 0 bases, and 10 bases lay between the germline ends. Germline V gene sequence: CDR1 LNHDA, CDR2 SQIVND (reference sequence). The CDR3 contains 13 residues. Here the CDR3 reads CATTRYSGNTIYF. CDR3 in DNA: TGTGCCACTACAAGGTACTCTGGAAACACCATATATTTT.

This clonotype was detected only a few times. CDR3 region: CASSEGNEQYF. For the CDR3, the DNA is TGCGCCAGCAGTGAGGGCAACGAGCAGTACTTC. The chain couples TRBV10-1 to TRBJ2-7; no clear D. This CDR3 region has 11 residues. V lost 2 bases and J lost 5, with 4 bases in between. Germline-derived CDR1 and CDR2 are WNHNN and SYGVQD (reference sequence).